Included here is one T cell receptor (beta chain) sequence, with context. The antigen remains undetermined. Germline CDR1 reads SQVTM; CDR2 reads ANQGSEA. CDR3 length: 12 residues. The V end lost 5 bases, the J end lost 3 bases, and 11 bases lay between the germline ends. The record originates from a study of early T cells in non-severe SARS-CoV-2 infection. For the study at large: Sequencing of unsorted whole blood was done on bulk RNA, leaving chains unpaired.

General study findings and limits: In VDJdb matching, anti-spike CD8 responses were favored while private and CD4 specificities went missing.

Unique molecular identifiers were attached to individual cDNA molecules. MiXCR, applied by TCRdb to the 5' RACE reads, yields one record per CDR3 protein. The table records roughly 69,000 distinct CDR3 sequences, 9.5% of them present only once. The source material was whole blood. The V and J genes are TRBV29-1 and TRBJ2-7; D might be TRBD2 (5 bases). This receptor was identified in an adult who was a healthcare worker with PCR-confirmed SARS-CoV-2 infection or an uninfected control (not recorded which). The CDR3 loop is CSVPGINYEQYF. CDR3 nucleotides: TGCAGCGTTCCCGGGATCAACTACGAGCAGTACTTC.